This TCR beta chain was identified in a study of vaccination and CD4 T cells after COVID-19. Study results and limitations: Convalescent patients' median share of reactive clones seen only post-vaccination was around 86%.

This sample's treatment: roughly 11-day PBMC culture with coronavirus spike peptide pools or control peptides (ViraFEST assay). Under the ViraFEST approach, antigen-specific T cells were expanded with peptide pools and TCRs subsequently sequenced. The junction had 5 bases not matched to a gene; V was cut back by 2 bases and J by 9 bases. The CDR3 loop spans 14 amino acids. Germline CDR1 MNHEY, CDR2 SMNVEV (reference sequence). Turning to this clonotype: What it recognizes is unknown.

Sequencing of the DNA from cultured CD4+ T cells was carried out with the Oncomine TCR Beta short-read assay. MiXCR was run by TCRdb on the PCR reads, yielding one entry per CDR3 protein. This table has 20,000 to 30,000 distinct CDR3 sequences, less than 65% appearing once. The sequencing sample was made of CD4+ T cells from blood, cultured in vitro. The receptor comes from a human donor who had recovered from COVID-19. The chain joins TRBV27 to TRBJ2-1, with TRBD2 identical over 9 bases. The CDR3 coding sequence is TGTGCCAGCAGTTTAGCGGGAGGGGCCGGTGAGCAGTTCTTC. It translates to CASSLAGGAGEQFF.